Listed here is a single T cell receptor beta chain. Its specificity is not known. TCRdb recomputed calls from the RT-PCR reads with MiXCR, one row per CDR3 protein. The sample has approximately 520,000 distinct CDR3 sequences; approximately 15% are singletons. In germline, CDR1 is DFQATT, CDR2 SNEGSKA (reference sequence). The CDR3 totals 14 residues. The ends lost 4 bases at V and 2 bases at J; junction bases unmatched: 2. This specimen comes from a study of response to subunit inactivated influenza vaccine. Notes on the study in general: A suggestion made by the authors is that each seasonal influenza vaccination recruits few new T cells.

The chain couples TRBV20-1 to TRBJ2-5, with 12 positions matching TRBD2. This sequence originates from a man aged 50 to 69 who received an inactivated influenza vaccine. The starting material was CD4+ T cells sorted from PBMCs, obtained about 24 months after vaccination. The CDR3 loop is CSAKTSGGQETQYF. DNA for the CDR3: TGCAGTGCTAAGACTAGCGGGGGTCAAGAGACCCAGTACTTC.